The entry below describes one T cell receptor beta chain. The antigen is unknown. This sample is drawn from a study of T cell responses to AZD1222 COVID-19 vaccine. Findings of the study overall: Repertoire sampling occurred only after the peak T cell response. The breadth and depth of Spike-specific TCRs increased once two AZD1222 doses had been given. Donors skewed white British and female; clonal diversity was possibly underestimated. Seropositive status at baseline applied to only a handful of AZD1222 recipients.

Some clones are missing from TCRdb's copy, which holds only in-frame ones; the method was immunoSEQ multiplex PCR. The data show 100,000 or so clones, with over 75% seen just once and more than 15% held by the top ten. The specimen comprised peripheral blood, sampled on day 0 of AZD1222 vaccination. This receptor was identified in an adult in good health.

CDR3 residues: CASSPRGSYNEQFF. In nucleotides, the CDR3 is TGTGCCAGCAGCCCCCGGGGATCCTACAATGAGCAGTTCTTC. The rearrangement links TRBV11-3 to TRBJ2-1; the D gene is possibly TRBD2 (5 bases). Deletions cut 5 bases from V and 1 base from J, with 9 bases between. CDR3 length equals 14 residues. Germline V gene data show CDR1 as SGHNT and CDR2 as YENEEA.